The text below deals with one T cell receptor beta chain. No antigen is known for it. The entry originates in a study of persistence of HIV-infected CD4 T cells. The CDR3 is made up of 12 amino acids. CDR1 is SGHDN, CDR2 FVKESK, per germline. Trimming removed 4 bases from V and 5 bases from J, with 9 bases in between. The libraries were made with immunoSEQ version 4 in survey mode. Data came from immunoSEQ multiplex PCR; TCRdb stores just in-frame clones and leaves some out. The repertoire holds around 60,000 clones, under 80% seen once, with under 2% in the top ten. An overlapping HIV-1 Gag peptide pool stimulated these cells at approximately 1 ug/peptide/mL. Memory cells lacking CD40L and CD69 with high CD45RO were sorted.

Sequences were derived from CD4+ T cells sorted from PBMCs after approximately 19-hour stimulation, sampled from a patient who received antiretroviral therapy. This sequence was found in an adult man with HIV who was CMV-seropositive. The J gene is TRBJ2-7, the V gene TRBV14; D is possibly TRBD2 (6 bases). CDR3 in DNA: TGTGCCAGCAGCCCTGCGGGGCACGAGCAGTACTTC. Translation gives CASSPAGHEQYF.